This TCR beta chain was retrieved from a study of T cell responses to AZD1222 COVID-19 vaccine. The table came from immunoSEQ multiplex PCR; TCRdb's copy has only in-frame clones and leaves some out. The repertoire holds 100,000 to 150,000 clones, with over 90% as singletons. CDR3 size: 13 residues. Trimming removed 6 bases at V and 4 bases at J, with 12 bases between. Germline assignment: CDR1 SGHTA and CDR2 FQGNSA. As regards this clone: The target antigen is unknown.

Findings and caveats of the study: Seropositivity was recorded at baseline in only 6 or 7 AZD1222 recipients.

This TCR was sampled from an adult in good health. This rearrangement joins TRBV7-2 to TRBJ1-2; D unclear. This material consisted of peripheral blood, taken on day 0 of AZD1222 vaccination. The CDR3 reads CASSYSLTYGYTF. The CDR3 coding sequence is TGTGCCAGCAGTTACTCTTTAACCTATGGCTACACCTTC.